The clone carrying this TCR beta chain has ten or more counts. These data originate in a study of T-cell reconstitution after alpha-beta-depleted transplantation in children. This sample's TCRbeta library carried unique molecular identifier barcodes. Each CDR3 protein gets one entry after TCRdb re-called the PCR reads with MiXCR. The data contain over 400,000 distinct CDR3 sequences, about an eighth of them singletons. Germline V lookup: CDR1 KGHDR, CDR2 SFDVKD. The CDR3 totals 12 residues. Trimming cost V 5 bases and J 4 bases, with 7 bases left between them. The sequences come from PBMCs from the stem cell graft donor, collected from the stem cell graft. The chain joins TRBV24-1 to TRBJ1-2, with unresolved D. The sequence was collected from a human donor who donated a stem cell graft to a child with combined immunodeficiency. CDR3 sequence: CATSAPSYGYTF. The CDR3 nucleotides are TGTGCCACCAGTGCGCCATCCTATGGCTACACCTTC.